The text below deals with one T cell receptor beta chain. This entry belongs to a study of cytomegalovirus exposure and HLA in healthy donors. The PCR was carried out with 60 Vbeta primers and 13 Jbeta primers. TCRdb's table, derived via immunoSEQ multiplex PCR, lists solely in-frame clones and lacks some. The table shows about 260,000 clones, with 70% to 90% occurring only once. The CDR3 consists of 13 residues. V was clipped by 1 base and J by 1 base, with 7 bases between them. Germline V lookup: CDR1 GTSNPN, CDR2 SVGIG (reference sequence). The specimen sequenced was PBMCs. The receptor comes from a woman in her thirties or forties in good health and CMV-seropositive. The chain employs TRBV30 and TRBJ1-1; possible D gene TRBD1, 5 bases. The CDR3 loop reads CAWSGQGNTEAFF. The CDR3 nucleotides are TGTGCCTGGAGTGGGCAGGGGAACACTGAAGCTTTCTTT.